This is a list of T cell receptor beta chains from one sample in a study of beta chain features in type 1 diabetes. Clones were sequenced by immunoSEQ multiplex PCR, and TCRdb holds only the in-frame ones, with some missing. The sample carries 600,000 to 700,000 clones, roughly 12% recorded once. Sequenced material: naive CD4+ T cells from blood. The receptor source for this set is a man between 18 and 35 years old with type 1 diabetes. CDR3s include the opening cysteine and the closing phenylalanine or tryptophan. A D gene is named only where the DNA matches it firmly. A row's size may be missing; if present it is once, few, many or a size class.

V gene	D gene	clone size	J gene	CDR3 DNA	CDR3 protein
TRBV11-2	TRBD1	few	TRBJ2-7	TGTGCCAGCAGCTTAGCAGACAGGGCCCACGAGCAGTACTTC	CASSLADRAHEQYF
TRBV6-1	.	.	TRBJ1-1	TGTGCCAGCAGGGAAGGGACTGAAGCTTTCTTT	CASREGTEAFF
TRBV5-1	TRBD2	.	TRBJ2-5	TGCGCCAGCAGCTTACCGGGACTAGCGGGGGGGCCCCCAGAGACCCAGTACTTC	CASSLPGLAGGPPETQYF
TRBV7-8	.	.	TRBJ1-5	TGTGCCAGCAGCTTAATGGTGGGACCTAGCAATCAGCCCCAGCATTTT	CASSLMVGPSNQPQHF
TRBV5-4	TRBD2	.	TRBJ2-4	TGTGCCAGCACCACGCCTGGGGAGGGAAACATTCAGTACTTC	CASTTPGEGNIQYF
TRBV6-5	TRBD1	.	TRBJ1-2	TGTGCCAGCAGTCGGGACAGGAGTAACTATGGCTACACCTTC	CASSRDRSNYGYTF
TRBV5-4	TRBD2	.	TRBJ2-1	TGTGCCAGCGACCGGGGAGGGAAAGGGGTTTCGGCAGATGAGCAGTTCTTC	CASDRGGKGVSADEQFF
TRBV27	TRBD2	few	TRBJ2-7	TGTGCCAGCAGCGCCCGGGGTAGCGGGGGGCCTGGCGACGAGCAGTACTTC	CASSARGSGGPGDEQYF
TRBV23-1	TRBD1	.	TRBJ1-2	TGCGCCAGCAGTCAAACCGACGACGACAGGGGGCAGAATGGCTACACCTTC	CASSQTDDDRGQNGYTF
TRBV6-6	.	.	TRBJ2-3	TGTGCCAGCAGTCAGTCCGGGGGCGGGGACACAGATACGCAGTATTTT	CASSQSGGGDTDTQYF
TRBV2	.	.	TRBJ1-1	TGTGCCAGCAGTGAAACGACAGGCTTTCTCACTGAAGCTTTCTTT	CASSETTGFLTEAFF
TRBV18	TRBD1	few	TRBJ1-2	TGTGCCAGCTCACTCGGACAGGGACAAATTTTATATGGCTACACCTTC	CASSLGQGQILYGYTF
TRBV13	.	.	TRBJ2-3	TGTGCCAGCCCTGACAGGTTGTCAGATACGCAGTATTTT	CASPDRLSDTQYF
TRBV10-3	.	.	TRBJ2-1	TGTGCCACCGCAGGCGGGACCAGCTACAATGAGCAGTTCTTC	CATAGGTSYNEQFF
TRBV7-2	.	few	TRBJ1-2	TGTGCCAGCAGCTCAAGGAGGGACGACTATGGCTACACCTTC	CASSSRRDDYGYTF
TRBV19	.	.	TRBJ1-6	TGTGCCAGTAACTCACAGGCTTCACCCCTCCACTTT	CASNSQASPLHF
TRBV5-4	TRBD1	.	TRBJ1-1	TGTGCCAGCAGCCCACGACAGGGGAACACTGAAGCTTTCTTT	CASSPRQGNTEAFF
TRBV30	.	few	TRBJ1-5	TGTGCCTGGAGTGTGGGGTTGGATCAGCCCCAGCATTTT	CAWSVGLDQPQHF
TRBV5-1	.	.	TRBJ1-2	TGCGCCAGCAGCTTAGATCCGCAGGGTCAAGGCTACACCTTC	CASSLDPQGQGYTF
TRBV7-2	TRBD2	few	TRBJ2-3	TGTGCCAGCAGCTCCTGGGGGGGGATTGTGGATACGCAGTATTTT	CASSSWGGIVDTQYF
TRBV29-1	TRBD1	.	TRBJ2-3	TGCAGCGTTGATGGGACAGGGAGGACAGATACGCAGTATTTT	CSVDGTGRTDTQYF
TRBV7-9	TRBD1	few	TRBJ2-7	TGTGCCAGCAGCCCTTGGACAGGCCGATCCTACGAGCAGTACTTC	CASSPWTGRSYEQYF
TRBV10-3	TRBD1	.	TRBJ2-1	TGTGCCATCAGGCAAACCGGGACAGGGGCATCCTACAATGAGCAGTTCTTC	CAIRQTGTGASYNEQFF
TRBV28	.	few	TRBJ2-4	TGTGCCAGCAGTTCGAGCATTCCCAAAAACATTCAGTACTTC	CASSSSIPKNIQYF
TRBV15	TRBD1	.	TRBJ1-5	TGTGCCACCAGCAGACTAGGGACAGCCCTTAATCAGCCCCAGCATTTT	CATSRLGTALNQPQHF
TRBV19	.	few	TRBJ1-1	TGTGCCAGTAGTATAAGGGGGATTAACACTGAAGCTTTCTTT	CASSIRGINTEAFF
TRBV7-9	.	.	TRBJ1-6	TGTGCCAGCAGCTTAGAGGTGGATTCACCCCTCCACTTT	CASSLEVDSPLHF
TRBV6-5	.	few	TRBJ1-2	TGTGCCAGCAGTGGTCCAGGTGGCTACACCTTC	CASSGPGGYTF
TRBV19	.	few	TRBJ1-1	TGTGCCAGTAGCCTGACAGGGAACACTGAAGCTTTCTTT	CASSLTGNTEAFF
TRBV6-1	.	few	TRBJ2-5	TGTGCCAGCAGCATTAGCGGCCAAGAGACCCAGTACTTC	CASSISGQETQYF
TRBV5-4	.	few	TRBJ1-1	TGTGCCAGCAGCTTGGCCCTACAGGGCGCTATGAACACTGAAGCTTTCTTT	CASSLALQGAMNTEAFF
TRBV4-1	TRBD1	few	TRBJ2-5	TGCGCCAGCAGCCCTGCCGGGACAGGGCCGGGGACCCAGTACTTC	CASSPAGTGPGTQYF
TRBV5-8	.	.	TRBJ1-6	TGTGCCAGCAGCTTGGTTAAGGGGGGGGCCGGTTCACCCCTCCACTTT	CASSLVKGGAGSPLHF
TRBV5-6	.	.	TRBJ1-1	TGTGCCAGCAGCTTGTTCTCTGAAGCTTTCTTT	CASSLFSEAFF
TRBV5-4	.	.	TRBJ1-2	TGTGCCAGCAGCTTGGAGGGGGTATACTATGGCTACACCTTC	CASSLEGVYYGYTF
TRBV30	.	few	TRBJ1-1	TGTGCCTGGAGTGTACTCAGGGTGAACACTGAAGCTTTCTTT	CAWSVLRVNTEAFF
TRBV10-3	.	few	TRBJ1-1	TGTGCCATCAGGATGTCCGACACTGAAGCTTTCTTT	CAIRMSDTEAFF
TRBV7-2	.	few	TRBJ2-3	TGTGCCAGCAGCTTAGTCGTCGGGACACAAAACACAGATACGCAGTATTTT	CASSLVVGTQNTDTQYF
TRBV27	.	few	TRBJ1-2	TGTGCCAGCAGTTCCACCAGGGAGGATGGCTACACCTTC	CASSSTREDGYTF
TRBV5-1	.	few	TRBJ2-5	TGCGCCAGCAGCGTTACAGTGTCCCAAGAGACCCAGTACTTC	CASSVTVSQETQYF
TRBV10-1	.	few	TRBJ1-1	TGCGCCAGCAGTGATTCGGGACATAATGAAGCTTTCTTT	CASSDSGHNEAFF
TRBV29-1	.	.	TRBJ2-7	TGCAGCGTTGCAGGGGACGAGCAGTACTTC	CSVAGDEQYF
TRBV19	.	few	TRBJ2-4	TGTGCCAGTAGCACCTCCCCTGCGGGTAACAACATTCAGTACTTC	CASSTSPAGNNIQYF
TRBV7-9	.	few	TRBJ2-7	TGTGCCAGCAGCTTAGTCGGCGCCAGGGCCCGCTACGAGCAGTACTTC	CASSLVGARARYEQYF
TRBV9	TRBD1	.	TRBJ2-5	TGTGCCAGCAGCGTAGACAGGGGCTTCCAAGAGACCCAGTACTTC	CASSVDRGFQETQYF
TRBV5-1	.	few	TRBJ2-7	TGCGCCAGCAGCTTCACAGGATCCTCCTACGAGCAGTACTTC	CASSFTGSSYEQYF
TRBV18	.	.	TRBJ2-5	TGTGCCAGCTCACTTATAGAGACCCAGTACTTC	CASSLIETQYF
TRBV30	TRBD1	.	TRBJ2-4	TGTGCCTGCAGTATCAGACAGGGATTGAACATTCAGTACTTC	CACSIRQGLNIQYF
TRBV6-5	.	.	TRBJ1-3	TGTGCCAGCACCCTGGAATATGGGGGGACCATATATTTT	CASTLEYGGTIYF
TRBV29-1	.	few	TRBJ1-1	TGCAGCGTTGAGCGGCGGATGAACACTGAAGCTTTCTTT	CSVERRMNTEAFF
TRBV11-3	.	few	TRBJ2-5	TGTGCCAGCAGCAAACAGGGTGTTCGGGAGACCCAGTACTTC	CASSKQGVRETQYF
TRBV10-3	TRBD2	few	TRBJ2-3	TGTGCCAGCAGTGGACTAGGCCGAGATACGCAGTATTTT	CASSGLGRDTQYF